This is a list of T cell receptor beta chains from one sample in a study of OX40 agonist ivuxolimab in advanced cancers. Sequenced by immunoSEQ multiplex PCR; TCRdb stores in-frame clones only, minus some. The sample includes 80,000 or so clones, approximately 85% of them seen just once. This specimen was CD4+ or CD8+ T cells sorted from blood, taken in a trial of the OX40 agonist ivuxolimab. All receptors derive from an adult with an advanced solid tumor such as melanoma, head and neck, liver or kidney cancer. Each CDR3 is given with its conserved first and last residue. A D gene is named only where the DNA matches it firmly. Some rows have no size entry. The others give once, few or many, or a class for an expanded clone.

V gene: TRBV7-3; D gene: NA; clone size: few; J gene: TRBJ1-3; CDR3 DNA: TGTGCCAGCAGCTCATCTACTTCTGGAAACACCATATATTTT; CDR3 protein: CASSSSTSGNTIYF
V gene: TRBV6-5; D gene: TRBD1; clone size: NA; J gene: TRBJ2-7; CDR3 DNA: TGTGCCAGCACCACGGACAGGGGAGGCGAGCAGTACTTC; CDR3 protein: CASTTDRGGEQYF
V gene: TRBV30; D gene: NA; clone size: NA; J gene: TRBJ1-2; CDR3 DNA: TGTGCCTGGAGTGTAATCGGGGCGTGGATCTATGGCTACACCTTC; CDR3 protein: CAWSVIGAWIYGYTF
V gene: TRBV5-1; D gene: NA; clone size: once; J gene: TRBJ1-4; CDR3 DNA: TGCGCCAGCAGCTTGGACTGGGACCTCGCAACTAATGAAAAACTGTTTTTT; CDR3 protein: CASSLDWDLATNEKLFF
V gene: TRBV19; D gene: NA; clone size: NA; J gene: TRBJ1-5; CDR3 DNA: TGTGCCAGTAGTCTACAGATTTGGGGCAATCAGCCCCAGCATTTT; CDR3 protein: CASSLQIWGNQPQHF
V gene: TRBV2; D gene: TRBD1; clone size: NA; J gene: TRBJ2-1; CDR3 DNA: TGTGCCAGCAGCATGGGACAGCCTTACAATGAGCAGTTCTTC; CDR3 protein: CASSMGQPYNEQFF
V gene: TRBV30; D gene: TRBD2; clone size: NA; J gene: TRBJ2-7; CDR3 DNA: TGTGCCTGGAGTTGGGGGACTAGCGGGGGGCAGTACTTC; CDR3 protein: CAWSWGTSGGQYF
V gene: TRBV5-1; D gene: NA; clone size: NA; J gene: TRBJ1-1; CDR3 DNA: TGCGCCAGCAGCGTGGACGTGAACACTGAAGCTTTCTTT; CDR3 protein: CASSVDVNTEAFF
V gene: TRBV9; D gene: NA; clone size: NA; J gene: TRBJ2-3; CDR3 DNA: TGTGCCAGCAGCGTAGAGGGTAGCGGCACAGATACGCAGTATTTT; CDR3 protein: CASSVEGSGTDTQYF
V gene: TRBV4-3; D gene: NA; clone size: NA; J gene: TRBJ1-1; CDR3 DNA: TGCGCCAGCAGCCGTGGTCCGAACACTGAAGCTTTCTTT; CDR3 protein: CASSRGPNTEAFF
V gene: TRBV7-2; D gene: NA; clone size: NA; J gene: TRBJ1-3; CDR3 DNA: TGTGCCAGCAGCTTATTACTGGCGAGCTCTGGAAACACCATATATTTT; CDR3 protein: CASSLLLASSGNTIYF
V gene: TRBV2; D gene: NA; clone size: once; J gene: TRBJ1-1; CDR3 DNA: TGTGCCAGCACTCGGCGTCCGGGCACTGAAGCTTTCTTT; CDR3 protein: CASTRRPGTEAFF
V gene: TRBV6-4; D gene: NA; clone size: NA; J gene: TRBJ2-7; CDR3 DNA: TGTGCCAGCAGGACGAGGGGTCCATATCCTTCTACCTACGAGCAGTACTTC; CDR3 protein: CASRTRGPYPSTYEQYF
V gene: TRBV28; D gene: NA; clone size: once; J gene: TRBJ1-6; CDR3 DNA: TGTGCCAGCAGTCCAACGCGAAGTTCACCCCTCCACTTT; CDR3 protein: CASSPTRSSPLHF
V gene: TRBV18; D gene: TRBD1; clone size: NA; J gene: TRBJ2-7; CDR3 DNA: TGTGCCAGCTTAGAGGGACAGGAGGACGAGCAGTACTTC; CDR3 protein: CASLEGQEDEQYF
V gene: TRBV11-2; D gene: NA; clone size: once; J gene: TRBJ2-5; CDR3 DNA: TGTGCCAGCAGCTTAGAGAGGACACAAGAGACCCAGTACTTC; CDR3 protein: CASSLERTQETQYF
V gene: TRBV28; D gene: NA; clone size: once; J gene: TRBJ2-5; CDR3 DNA: TGTGCCAGCGGGGGGAACCGGGAGACCCAGTACTTC; CDR3 protein: CASGGNRETQYF
V gene: TRBV7-9; D gene: NA; clone size: NA; J gene: TRBJ1-1; CDR3 DNA: TGTGCCAGCAGCTTATCTAGTGGAGCTTTCTTT; CDR3 protein: CASSLSSGAFF
V gene: TRBV10-1; D gene: NA; clone size: NA; J gene: TRBJ1-1; CDR3 DNA: TGCGCCAGCAGTGAGTCCGGGATCACTGAAGCTTTCTTT; CDR3 protein: CASSESGITEAFF
V gene: TRBV4-2; D gene: TRBD2; clone size: NA; J gene: TRBJ2-4; CDR3 DNA: TGTGCCAGCAGCCAAGAAGTCTCGAGCGGGATAAAAGCCAAAAACATTCAGTACTTC; CDR3 protein: CASSQEVSSGIKAKNIQYF
V gene: TRBV6-5; D gene: NA; clone size: NA; J gene: TRBJ1-1; CDR3 DNA: TGTGCCAGCAGTGCAGACAGGCGGAACACTGAAGCTTTCTTT; CDR3 protein: CASSADRRNTEAFF
V gene: TRBV6-5; D gene: NA; clone size: NA; J gene: TRBJ2-2; CDR3 DNA: TGTGCCAGCAGTTACACCACAGGTATCCGGGAGCTGTTTTTT; CDR3 protein: CASSYTTGIRELFF
V gene: TRBV4-2; D gene: NA; clone size: NA; J gene: TRBJ2-7; CDR3 DNA: TGTGCCAGCAGCCAACAAACAGGTCGCTCCTACGAGCAGTACTTC; CDR3 protein: CASSQQTGRSYEQYF
V gene: TRBV10-3; D gene: NA; clone size: NA; J gene: TRBJ1-3; CDR3 DNA: TGTGCCGCAGGAACTGGAAACACCATATATTTT; CDR3 protein: CAAGTGNTIYF
V gene: TRBV9; D gene: NA; clone size: NA; J gene: TRBJ1-4; CDR3 DNA: TGTGCCAGCAGCGGTAGTGGATCGGGGCGGGAAGAAAAACTGTTTTTT; CDR3 protein: CASSGSGSGREEKLFF
V gene: TRBV7-2; D gene: TRBD1; clone size: NA; J gene: TRBJ2-2; CDR3 DNA: TGTGCCAGCAGCCCGGGACAGGGAGAGACCGGGGAGCTGTTTTTT; CDR3 protein: CASSPGQGETGELFF
V gene: TRBV9; D gene: TRBD1; clone size: NA; J gene: TRBJ2-7; CDR3 DNA: TGTGCCAGCAGCGTACCCCGGACAGGGGGCTCTCACGAGCAGTACTTC; CDR3 protein: CASSVPRTGGSHEQYF
V gene: TRBV5-1; D gene: TRBD2; clone size: NA; J gene: TRBJ2-2; CDR3 DNA: TGCGCCAGCAGCTTGGATCCTAGCGGGGGCCGTAACACCGGGGAGCTGTTTTTT; CDR3 protein: CASSLDPSGGRNTGELFF
V gene: TRBV30; D gene: NA; clone size: NA; J gene: TRBJ1-1; CDR3 DNA: TGTGCCTGGAGTGTAAACAGGGCGAACACTGAAGCTTTCTTT; CDR3 protein: CAWSVNRANTEAFF
V gene: TRBV15; D gene: NA; clone size: NA; J gene: TRBJ2-1; CDR3 DNA: TGTGCCACCCAAAGAGGACCCTCGAGCTCCTACAATGAGCAGTTCTTC; CDR3 protein: CATQRGPSSSYNEQFF
V gene: TRBV9; D gene: NA; clone size: NA; J gene: TRBJ1-1; CDR3 DNA: TGTGCCAGCAGCGTAGGCAGGAACACTGAAGCTTTCTTT; CDR3 protein: CASSVGRNTEAFF
V gene: TRBV27; D gene: NA; clone size: NA; J gene: TRBJ2-5; CDR3 DNA: TGTGCCAGCAGTTTAGGGGCTCAAGAGACCCAGTACTTC; CDR3 protein: CASSLGAQETQYF
V gene: TRBV6-1; D gene: NA; clone size: NA; J gene: TRBJ2-7; CDR3 DNA: TGTGCCAGCAGTGATGTGGGGTCCGCGAACTACGAGCAGTACTTC; CDR3 protein: CASSDVGSANYEQYF
V gene: TRBV28; D gene: NA; clone size: few; J gene: TRBJ2-7; CDR3 DNA: TGTGCCAGCGGCTACGAGCAGTACTTC; CDR3 protein: CASGYEQYF
V gene: TRBV5-6; D gene: NA; clone size: NA; J gene: TRBJ1-3; CDR3 DNA: TGTGCCAGCACCCTCAGTGGAAACACCATATATTTT; CDR3 protein: CASTLSGNTIYF
V gene: TRBV9; D gene: TRBD2; clone size: NA; J gene: TRBJ2-1; CDR3 DNA: TGTGCCAGCAGCGTAGCTACGGGGGGCTCCTACAATGAGCAGTTCTTC; CDR3 protein: CASSVATGGSYNEQFF
V gene: TRBV7-9; D gene: NA; clone size: NA; J gene: TRBJ1-4; CDR3 DNA: TGTGCCAGCAGCTCTTTCGGGGTTGGTGAAAAACTGTTTTTT; CDR3 protein: CASSSFGVGEKLFF
V gene: TRBV18; D gene: NA; clone size: NA; J gene: TRBJ2-3; CDR3 DNA: TGTGCCAGCTCACCAGAGGATACGCAGTATTTT; CDR3 protein: CASSPEDTQYF
V gene: TRBV19; D gene: TRBD1; clone size: NA; J gene: TRBJ2-3; CDR3 DNA: TGTGCCAGTAGTTCGGGCAGGGGGCTAGCTAGCACAGATACGCAGTATTTT; CDR3 protein: CASSSGRGLASTDTQYF
V gene: TRBV7-8; D gene: NA; clone size: NA; J gene: TRBJ2-7; CDR3 DNA: TGTGCCAGCACCGACCGAGGGATTTTGGGCGAGCAGTACTTC; CDR3 protein: CASTDRGILGEQYF
V gene: TRBV25-1; D gene: NA; clone size: NA; J gene: TRBJ1-1; CDR3 DNA: TGTGCCAGCACCCACTGGGGGGGTTCCGTCACTGAAGCTTTCTTT; CDR3 protein: CASTHWGGSVTEAFF
V gene: TRBV2; D gene: TRBD2; clone size: NA; J gene: TRBJ2-7; CDR3 DNA: TGTGCCAGCAGTGAGCCGCTAGCGGGGCCCCGCGAGCAGTACTTC; CDR3 protein: CASSEPLAGPREQYF
V gene: TRBV4-2; D gene: TRBD1; clone size: NA; J gene: TRBJ1-1; CDR3 DNA: TGTGCCAGCAGCCAAGAACAGGGGCGGAACACTGAAGCTTTCTTT; CDR3 protein: CASSQEQGRNTEAFF
V gene: TRBV7-6; D gene: NA; clone size: NA; J gene: TRBJ2-1; CDR3 DNA: TGTGCCAGCAGCCTCGGGAACTCCTACAATGAGCAGTTCTTC; CDR3 protein: CASSLGNSYNEQFF
V gene: TRBV5-1; D gene: TRBD2; clone size: NA; J gene: TRBJ2-7; CDR3 DNA: TGCGCCAGCAGCTGGGCCGGGGCGCTAAGACTAGCGGGGGCCGTCACCGACTCCTACGAGCAGTACTTC; CDR3 protein: CASSWAGALRLAGAVTDSYEQYF
V gene: TRBV5-3; D gene: TRBD1; clone size: NA; J gene: TRBJ2-7; CDR3 DNA: TGTGCCGAAGTCCAGGGACAGTGCCACGAGCAGTACTTC; CDR3 protein: CAEVQGQCHEQYF
V gene: TRBV19; D gene: TRBD1; clone size: NA; J gene: TRBJ1-2; CDR3 DNA: TGTGCCAGTAGTATGGCGGTACAGGGGGCCTATGGCTACACCTTC; CDR3 protein: CASSMAVQGAYGYTF
V gene: TRBV30; D gene: TRBD1; clone size: NA; J gene: TRBJ1-5; CDR3 DNA: TGTGCCTGGAGCTCAGGGGGCTTCAGCAATCAGCCCCAGCATTTT; CDR3 protein: CAWSSGGFSNQPQHF
V gene: TRBV30; D gene: NA; clone size: NA; J gene: TRBJ1-4; CDR3 DNA: TGTGCCTGGGGAGGCGGCAGCCGTTACTCAACTAATGAAAAACTGTTTTTT; CDR3 protein: CAWGGGSRYSTNEKLFF
V gene: TRBV5-5; D gene: NA; clone size: NA; J gene: TRBJ1-2; CDR3 DNA: TGTGCCAGCAGCTTGGCATATTCAGGGCCGTATGGCTACACCTTC; CDR3 protein: CASSLAYSGPYGYTF
V gene: TRBV7-3; D gene: TRBD2; clone size: NA; J gene: TRBJ2-2; CDR3 DNA: TGTGCCAGCAGCCCGCCGGGACTAGGCGACACCGGGGAGCTGTTTTTT; CDR3 protein: CASSPPGLGDTGELFF
V gene: TRBV11-3; D gene: NA; clone size: NA; J gene: TRBJ1-2; CDR3 DNA: TGTGCCAGGGGTGGAGGCACCTTATATGGCTACACCTTC; CDR3 protein: CARGGGTLYGYTF
V gene: TRBV7-3; D gene: NA; clone size: NA; J gene: TRBJ2-1; CDR3 DNA: TGTGCCAGCAGCCTTGAACAGGGACGAGAGCAGTTCTTC; CDR3 protein: CASSLEQGREQFF
V gene: TRBV7-7; D gene: TRBD2; clone size: NA; J gene: TRBJ2-3; CDR3 DNA: TGTGCTAGCAGCTTAGCGCTTAGCGGGGGCGCAGATACGCAGTATTTT; CDR3 protein: CASSLALSGGADTQYF